These 18 T cell receptor beta chains came from one sample sequenced in a study of blood T cell repertoires in COVID-19. Sequencing was performed with immunoSEQ multiplex PCR; in TCRdb, only in-frame clones are kept and a portion is missing. Counted here are a few hundred thousand clones, around 80% occurring once; the ten biggest clones make up approximately 1.5%. The sequencing input was peripheral blood. All receptors come from a woman aged 40-49 years who had recovered from COVID-19.

This chain links TRBV9 with TRBJ2-5; a possible D gene is TRBD1 (6 bases). Deletions cut 4 bases from V and 3 bases from J, with 16 bases between. Germline V gene lookup returns CDR1 SGDLS and CDR2 YYNGEE. There are 15 residues in the CDR3. CDR3 nucleotide sequence: TGTGCCAGCAGCCCCAATGCTGGGGGCGAAGAGACCCAGTACTTC. It is translated as CASSPNAGGEETQYF.

This sequence joins TRBV28 and TRBJ2-1; D is perhaps TRBD1 (6 bases). CDR3 length: 13 amino acids. CDR1 is MDHEN, CDR2 SYDVKM, per germline. V was clipped by 6 bases and J by 10 bases, with 16 bases between them. The CDR3 sequence: CASRLQGVGEQFF. The CDR3 coding sequence is TGTGCCAGCAGATTACAGGGTGTAGGCGAGCAGTTCTTC.

The chain recombines TRBV7-2 with TRBJ1-2; 11 nucleotides agree with TRBD1. In germline, CDR1 is SGHTA, CDR2 FQGNSA. J was trimmed by 8 bases and V by 1 base; bases with no gene match: 6. The CDR3 length is 15 residues. The CDR3 sequence is CASSLGPGQGGGYTF. The CDR3 nucleotides are TGTGCCAGCAGCTTAGGGCCGGGACAGGGGGGCGGCTACACCTTC.

The CDR3 DNA is TGTGCCAGCAGTCGTGTAGGGAGCTATGGCTACACCTTC. Protein sequence: CASSRVGSYGYTF. The V and J genes are TRBV6-5 and TRBJ1-2; no definite D call. The CDR3 consists of 13 residues. V lost 5 bases to trimming and J lost 4 bases, with 11 bases between them. Looked up from germline, CDR1 is MNHEY and CDR2 is SVGAGI.

The genes are TRBV6-5 and TRBJ1-6; 9 bases map to TRBD1. Germline trimming cut 2 bases from V and 7 bases from J; bases unmatched to any gene: 6. This CDR3 region has 16 residues. Per the germline V gene, CDR1 is MNHEY and CDR2 is SVGAGI. CDR3 in DNA: TGTGCCAGCAGTTACACCGAAGGACAGGGGAATTCACCCCTCCACTTT. It yields the protein CASSYTEGQGNSPLHF.

This chain links TRBV9 with TRBJ1-2, with D hard to call. Germline CDR1 SGDLS, CDR2 YYNGEE. This CDR3 region has 13 residues. The V end was cut by 2 bases, the J end by 4 bases, with 9 bases between. The CDR3 here is CASSVGLIYGYTF. The CDR3, as DNA: TGTGCCAGCAGCGTCGGACTGATCTATGGCTACACCTTC. The variable domain in full, completed from reference TRBV9 and TRBJ1-2, reads DSGVTQTPKHLITATGQRVTLRCSPRSGDLSVYWYQQSLDQGLQFLIQYYNGEERAKGNILERFSAQQFPDLHSELNLSSLELGDSALYFCASSVGLIYGYTFGSGTRLTVV.

The rearrangement links TRBV4-2 to TRBJ2-3; 10 nucleotides match TRBD2. Looked up from germline, CDR1 is LGHNA and CDR2 is YNFKEQ. The CDR3 runs 18 residues. V was pared by 5 bases and J by 0 bases, with 11 bases of the junction left unmatched. The CDR3 bases are TGTGCCAGCAGCTATGAGCGGGGGGGCGAGGGGAGCACAGATACGCAGTATTTT. Protein product: CASSYERGGEGSTDTQYF.

This chain links TRBV18 with TRBJ2-3; D remains ambiguous. This CDR3 comprises 13 residues. V was pared by 6 bases and J by 0 bases, with 7 bases between. CDR1 is KGHSH and CDR2 is LQKENI in the germline V gene. The CDR3 loop is CASSPTSTDTQYF. The CDR3 coding sequence is TGTGCCAGCTCCCCGACTAGCACAGATACGCAGTATTTT.

For the CDR3, the DNA is TGTGCCAGCAGTACTGCTGAAAAACTGTTTTTT. Translation gives CASSTAEKLFF. The chain links TRBV2 to TRBJ1-4; D is unresolved. Trimming left V 5 bases short and J 7 bases short, with 5 bases between. CDR1 SNHLY and CDR2 FYNNEI come from the germline V gene. The CDR3 contains 11 residues.

The chain is built from TRBV7-2 and TRBJ2-3; tentative D call: TRBD2 (6 bases). Looked up from germline, CDR1 is SGHTA and CDR2 is FQGNSA. The V end lost 5 bases, the J end lost 1 base, and 16 bases lay between the germline ends. CDR3 length: 16 residues. CDR3 nucleotide sequence: TGTGCCAGCAGCACCAGGAGGGGAACCGGCACAGATACGCAGTATTTT. Amino acids: CASSTRRGTGTDTQYF.

V is TRBV5-1 and J is TRBJ1-1; TRBD1 agrees at 10 bases. Per the germline V gene, CDR1 is SGHRS and CDR2 is YFSETQ. V shed 4 bases and J 3 bases; nucleotides not matched to a gene: 6. The CDR3 is 15 amino acids. The CDR3 DNA is TGCGCCAGCAGCGGCACGACAGGGGGCTACACTGAAGCTTTCTTT. Translating it yields CASSGTTGGYTEAFF.

The chain employs TRBV30 and TRBJ2-5; D is ambiguous. The length of the CDR3 is 13 residues. V was pared by 1 base and J by 5 bases, with 11 bases between. Germline-derived CDR1 and CDR2 are GTSNPN and SVGIG (reference sequence). CDR3 in DNA: TGTGCCTGGAGTGGGGCCCTGGGTGAGACCCAGTACTTC. Translating it yields CAWSGALGETQYF. Full variable domain (missing parts from reference TRBV30 and TRBJ2-5): SQTIHQWPATLVQPVGSPLSLECTVEGTSNPNLYWYRQAAGRGLQLLFYSVGIGQISSEVPQNLSASRPQDRQFILSSKKLLLSDSGFYLCAWSGALGETQYFGPGTRLLVL.

The rearrangement uses TRBV4-1 and TRBJ1-1; tentatively, D is TRBD1 (6 bases). V was cut by 0 bases and J by 6 bases, with 11 bases left in between. The CDR3 has 14 amino acids. Germline lookup yields CDR1 MGHRA and CDR2 YSYEKL. The CDR3 DNA reads as TGCGCCAGCAGCCAAGATGCGGGGGGCCCTGAAGCTTTCTTT. It yields the protein CASSQDAGGPEAFF.

In this sample, this clone turned up once. The chain uses TRBV5-6 and TRBJ1-6; 12 bases match TRBD1. The CDR3 loop spans 14 amino acids. V lost 4 bases and J lost 9; bases outside the gene matches: 2. Germline V gene data show CDR1 as SGHDT and CDR2 as YYEEEE. In nucleotides, the CDR3 is TGTGCCAGCAGCACGGGACAGGGGGCTTCACCCCTCCACTTT. Translation gives CASSTGQGASPLHF.

The chain carries TRBV19 and TRBJ2-7; D perhaps matches TRBD1 (6 bases). The CDR3 sequence is 14 residues long. Trimming took off 10 bases at V and 3 bases at J, with 19 bases between the two ends. The germline V gene encodes CDR1 LNHDA and CDR2 SQIVND (reference sequence). The CDR3 protein is CATSAAGVRYEQYF. The CDR3 DNA is TGTGCCACCTCTGCGGCAGGGGTGCGCTACGAGCAGTACTTC.

The rearrangement uses TRBV29-1 and TRBJ1-5; possible D gene TRBD1, 6 bases. The CDR3 covers 14 residues. The V gene lost 4 bases and the J gene lost 2 bases, with 12 bases spanning the gap. From germline, CDR1 is SQVTM and CDR2 ANQGSEA. This CDR3 is CSVARGAGNQPQHF. The DNA of the CDR3 is TGCAGCGTTGCCAGGGGCGCAGGCAATCAGCCCCAGCATTTT.

DNA of the CDR3: TGTGCCAGCAGCTTAGGACTAGCCGGAGATACGCAGTATTTT. Protein sequence: CASSLGLAGDTQYF. The chain links TRBV11-3 to TRBJ2-3; 7 nucleotides line up with TRBD2. This CDR3 comprises 14 residues. Germline-derived CDR1 and CDR2 are SGHNT and YENEEA. Trimming cost V 1 base and J 5 bases; bases outside gene matches: 3.

V gene TRBV29-1 combines with J gene TRBJ1-5, with D possibly matching TRBD1 (5 bases). Germline V gives CDR1 SQVTM, CDR2 ANQGSEA. The CDR3 covers 15 residues. Trimming stripped 6 bases from V and 2 bases from J, with 17 bases between. CDR3 in DNA: TGCAGCGTAGCTCAGGGCGGGGGTGGCAATCAGCCCCAGCATTTT. It codes for CSVAQGGGGNQPQHF. Filled out from reference TRBV29-1 and TRBJ1-5, the complete variable domain reads SAVISQKPSRDICQRGTSLTIQCQVDSQVTMMFWYRQQPGQSLTLIATANQGSEATYESGFVIDKFPISRPNLTFSTLTVSNMSPEDSSIYLCSVAQGGGGNQPQHFGDGTRLSIL.